This T cell receptor (beta chain) came from a study of sequential checkpoint blockade in melanoma. Looking at the study overall: First-line arms were nivolumab then ipilimumab, or the reverse, randomized 1:1. Both treatment sequences were followed by maintenance nivolumab.

From germline, CDR1 is MNHEY and CDR2 SVGAGI. Trimming left V 0 bases short and J 0 bases short, with 8 bases between. There are 15 residues in the CDR3. This sample's treatment: randomized to nivolumab then ipilimumab (arm A) or the reverse (arm B). DNA-damaging chemotherapy had not been given to any patient beforehand. Sorted cells were live CD3+CD8+, lacking CD19 and CD56, from PBMCs. A few counts support this clone. Sequenced by immunoSEQ multiplex PCR; TCRdb stores in-frame clones only, minus some. The sample includes about 22,000 clones, around 80% of them seen just once. The sequencing here drew on CD8+ T cells sorted from blood (inferred from file names), taken from a patient given nivolumab and ipilimumab in sequence. The source of this sequence is a human donor with melanoma. The chain employs TRBV6-5 and TRBJ1-1; D unclear. CDR3 bases: TGTGCCAGCAGTTACTCCGCAGGCTTGAACACTGAAGCTTTCTTT. This encodes CASSYSAGLNTEAFF.